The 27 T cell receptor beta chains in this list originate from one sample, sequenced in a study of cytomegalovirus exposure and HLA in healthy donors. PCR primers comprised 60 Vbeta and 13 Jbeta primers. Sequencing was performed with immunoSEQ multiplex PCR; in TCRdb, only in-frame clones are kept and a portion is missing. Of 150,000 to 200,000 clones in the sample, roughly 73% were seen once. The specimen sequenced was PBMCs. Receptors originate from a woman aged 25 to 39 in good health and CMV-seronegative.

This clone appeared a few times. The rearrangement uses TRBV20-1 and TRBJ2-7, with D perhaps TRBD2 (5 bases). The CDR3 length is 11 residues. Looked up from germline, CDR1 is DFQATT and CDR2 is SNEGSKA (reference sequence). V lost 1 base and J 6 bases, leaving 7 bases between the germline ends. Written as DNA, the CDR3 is TGCAGTGCTAGAGGGAGGCTCGAGCAGTACTTC. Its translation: CSARGRLEQYF.

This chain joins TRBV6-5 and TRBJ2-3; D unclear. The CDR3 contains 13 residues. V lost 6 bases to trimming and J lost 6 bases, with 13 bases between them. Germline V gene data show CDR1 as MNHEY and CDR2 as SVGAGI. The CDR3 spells CASSRGGGDTQYF. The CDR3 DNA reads TGTGCCAGCAGCCGCGGTGGTGGGGATACGCAGTATTTT.

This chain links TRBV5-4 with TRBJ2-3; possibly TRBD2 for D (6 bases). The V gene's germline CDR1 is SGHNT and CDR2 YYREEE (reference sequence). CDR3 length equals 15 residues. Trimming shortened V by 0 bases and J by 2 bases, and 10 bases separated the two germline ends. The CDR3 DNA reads TGTGCCAGCAGCTTGGATAGCGGATTCACAGATACGCAGTATTTT. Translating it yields CASSLDSGFTDTQYF.

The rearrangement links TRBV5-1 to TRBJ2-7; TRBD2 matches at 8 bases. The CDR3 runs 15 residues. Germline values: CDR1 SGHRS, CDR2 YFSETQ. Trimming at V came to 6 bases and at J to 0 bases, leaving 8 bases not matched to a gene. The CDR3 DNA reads TGCGCCAGCAAAGGTGGCGGGGGGAGCTCCTACGAGCAGTACTTC. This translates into CASKGGGGSSYEQYF.

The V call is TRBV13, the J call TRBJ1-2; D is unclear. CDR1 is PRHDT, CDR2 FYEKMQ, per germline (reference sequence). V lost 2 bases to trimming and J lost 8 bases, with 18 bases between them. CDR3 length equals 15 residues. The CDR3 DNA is TGTGCCAGCAGCTTACGATTAGAAGAGGGTGACGGCTACACCTTC. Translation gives CASSLRLEEGDGYTF.

The CDR3 spells CASSPETGNYGYTF. CDR3 DNA sequence: TGCGCCAGCAGCCCGGAGACAGGGAACTATGGCTACACCTTC. The chain carries TRBV5-1 and TRBJ1-2, with TRBD1 matching 7 bases. The J segment lost 2 bases and the V segment lost 4 bases, leaving 5 bases of the junction unmatched. The V gene's germline CDR1 is SGHRS and CDR2 YFSETQ. The CDR3 runs 14 residues.

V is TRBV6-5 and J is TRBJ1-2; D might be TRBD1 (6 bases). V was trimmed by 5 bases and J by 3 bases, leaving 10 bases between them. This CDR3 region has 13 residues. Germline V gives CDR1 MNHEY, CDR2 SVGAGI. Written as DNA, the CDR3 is TGTGCCAGCAGTGTCAGGGGTGACTATGGCTACACCTTC. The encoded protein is CASSVRGDYGYTF.

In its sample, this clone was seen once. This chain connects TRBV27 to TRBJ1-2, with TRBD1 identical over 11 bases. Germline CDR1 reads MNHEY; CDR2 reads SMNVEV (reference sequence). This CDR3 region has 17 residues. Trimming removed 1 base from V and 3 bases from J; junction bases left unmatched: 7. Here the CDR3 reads CASSLFGTGGVDYGYTF. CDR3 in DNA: TGTGCCAGCAGTTTATTCGGGACAGGGGGTGTAGACTATGGCTACACCTTC.

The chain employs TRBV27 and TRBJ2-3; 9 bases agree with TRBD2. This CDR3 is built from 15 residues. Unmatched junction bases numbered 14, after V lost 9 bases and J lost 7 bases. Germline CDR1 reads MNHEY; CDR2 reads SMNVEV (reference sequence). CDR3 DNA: TGTGCCAGTGCGTTTCGCGGGGGGGGCCTGAATACGCAGTATTTT. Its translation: CASAFRGGGLNTQYF.

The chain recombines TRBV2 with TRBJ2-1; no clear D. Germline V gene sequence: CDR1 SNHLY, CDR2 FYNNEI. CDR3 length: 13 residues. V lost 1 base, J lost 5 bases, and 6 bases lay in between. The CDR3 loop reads CASSEELNNEQFF. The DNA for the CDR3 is TGTGCCAGCAGTGAAGAACTGAACAATGAGCAGTTCTTC.

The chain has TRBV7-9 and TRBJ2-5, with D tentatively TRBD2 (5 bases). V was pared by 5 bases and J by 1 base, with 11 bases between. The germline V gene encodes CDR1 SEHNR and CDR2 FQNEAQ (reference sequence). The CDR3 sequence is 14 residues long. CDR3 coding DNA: TGTGCCAGCAGCCCCCGGACTGTCCAAGAGACCCAGTACTTC. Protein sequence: CASSPRTVQETQYF.

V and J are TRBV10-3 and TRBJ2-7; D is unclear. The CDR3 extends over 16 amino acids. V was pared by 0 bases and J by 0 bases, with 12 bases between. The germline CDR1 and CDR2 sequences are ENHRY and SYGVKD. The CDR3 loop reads CAISESTRRSSYEQYF. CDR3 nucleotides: TGTGCCATCAGTGAGTCGACTCGCCGGAGCTCCTACGAGCAGTACTTC.

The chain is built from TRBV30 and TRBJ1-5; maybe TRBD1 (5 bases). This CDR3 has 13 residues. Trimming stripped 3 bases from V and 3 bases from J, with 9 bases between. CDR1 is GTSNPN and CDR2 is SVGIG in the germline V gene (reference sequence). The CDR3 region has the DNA TGTGCCTGGAGCGGGGGATACAATCAGCCCCAGCATTTT. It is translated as CAWSGGYNQPQHF. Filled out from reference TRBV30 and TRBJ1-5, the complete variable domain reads SQTIHQWPATLVQPVGSPLSLECTVEGTSNPNLYWYRQAAGRGLQLLFYSVGIGQISSEVPQNLSASRPQDRQFILSSKKLLLSDSGFYLCAWSGGYNQPQHFGDGTRLSIL.

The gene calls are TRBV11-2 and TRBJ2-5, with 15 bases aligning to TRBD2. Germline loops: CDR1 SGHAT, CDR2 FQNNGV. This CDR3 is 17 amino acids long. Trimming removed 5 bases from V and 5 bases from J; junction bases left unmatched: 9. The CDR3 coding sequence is TGTGCCAGCAGCGCAGGGACTAGCGGGAGGTCGGGGGAGACCCAGTACTTC. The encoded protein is CASSAGTSGRSGETQYF.

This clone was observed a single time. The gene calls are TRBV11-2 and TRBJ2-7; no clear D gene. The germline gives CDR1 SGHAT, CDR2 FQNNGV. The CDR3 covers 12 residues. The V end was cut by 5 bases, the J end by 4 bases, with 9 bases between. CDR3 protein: CASSLRVYEQYF. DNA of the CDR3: TGTGCCAGCAGCCTCCGGGTTTACGAGCAGTACTTC.

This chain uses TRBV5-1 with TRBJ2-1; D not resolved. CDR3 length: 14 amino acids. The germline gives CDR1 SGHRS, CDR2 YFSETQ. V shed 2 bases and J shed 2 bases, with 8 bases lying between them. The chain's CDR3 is CASSFSGPYNEQFF. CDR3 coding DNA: TGCGCCAGCAGCTTCAGTGGGCCCTACAATGAGCAGTTCTTC.

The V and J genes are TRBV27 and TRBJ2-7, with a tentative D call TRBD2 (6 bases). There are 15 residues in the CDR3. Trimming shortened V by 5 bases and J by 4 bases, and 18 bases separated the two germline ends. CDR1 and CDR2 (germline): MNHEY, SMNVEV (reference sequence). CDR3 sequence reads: CASSPGTRLLYEQYF. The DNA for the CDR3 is TGTGCCAGCAGTCCTGGGACTCGTCTCTTGTACGAGCAGTACTTC.

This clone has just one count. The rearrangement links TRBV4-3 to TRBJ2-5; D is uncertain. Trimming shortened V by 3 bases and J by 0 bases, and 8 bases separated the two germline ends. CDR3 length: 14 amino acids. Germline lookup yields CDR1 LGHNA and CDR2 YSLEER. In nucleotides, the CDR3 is TGCGCCAGCAGCCAGGGCCCGTACCAAGAGACCCAGTACTTC. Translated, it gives CASSQGPYQETQYF.

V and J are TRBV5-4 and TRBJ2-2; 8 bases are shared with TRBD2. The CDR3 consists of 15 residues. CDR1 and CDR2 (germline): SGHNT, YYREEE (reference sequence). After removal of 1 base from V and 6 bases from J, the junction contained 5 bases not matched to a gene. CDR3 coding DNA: TGTGCCAGCAGCTTGACCGGGAGGGCCGCCGGGGAGCTGTTTTTT. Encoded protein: CASSLTGRAAGELFF.

The CDR3 reads CASSGVHSKNYNEQFF. For the CDR3, the DNA is TGTGCCAGCAGCGGCGTCCACAGTAAAAATTACAATGAGCAGTTCTTC. The chain links TRBV9 to TRBJ2-1; D unclear. Germline CDR1 SGDLS, CDR2 YYNGEE. The V and J ends lost 3 bases and 4 bases respectively, with 17 bases between them. The CDR3 is made up of 16 amino acids.

Here the CDR3 DNA reads TGTGCCAGCAGTTTAATTGGATTAGCGGGAAAAGGGGGAGAGACCCAGTACTTC. It encodes CASSLIGLAGKGGETQYF. V usage is TRBV27 and J usage is TRBJ2-5; the match to TRBD2 covers 8 bases. Germline V gene sequence: CDR1 MNHEY, CDR2 SMNVEV (reference sequence). V was pared by 2 bases and J by 4 bases, with 15 bases of the junction left unmatched. The CDR3 totals 18 residues.

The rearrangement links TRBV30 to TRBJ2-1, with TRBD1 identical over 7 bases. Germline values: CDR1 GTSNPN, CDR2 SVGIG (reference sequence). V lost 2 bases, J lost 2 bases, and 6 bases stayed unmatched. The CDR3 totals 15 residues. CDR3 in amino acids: CAWSFGQATYNEQFF. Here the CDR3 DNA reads TGTGCCTGGAGTTTTGGACAGGCGACCTACAATGAGCAGTTCTTC.

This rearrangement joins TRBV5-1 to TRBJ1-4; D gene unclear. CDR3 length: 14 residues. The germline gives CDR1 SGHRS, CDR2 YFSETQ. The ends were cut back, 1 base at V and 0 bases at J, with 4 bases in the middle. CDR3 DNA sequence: TGCGCCAGCAGCTTGTCTGCAACTAATGAAAAACTGTTTTTT. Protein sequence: CASSLSATNEKLFF. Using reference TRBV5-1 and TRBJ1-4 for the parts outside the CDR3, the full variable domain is KAGVTQTPRYLIKTRGQQVTLSCSPISGHRSVSWYQQTPGQGLQFLFEYFSETQRNKGNFPGRFSGRQFSNSRSEMNVSTLELGDSALYLCASSLSATNEKLFFGSGTQLSVL.

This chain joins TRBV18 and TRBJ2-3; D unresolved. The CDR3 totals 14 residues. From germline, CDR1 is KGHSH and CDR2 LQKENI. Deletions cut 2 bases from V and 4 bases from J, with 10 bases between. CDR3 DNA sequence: TGTGCCAGCTCACCAGCGACTGTGCCAGATACGCAGTATTTT. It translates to CASSPATVPDTQYF.

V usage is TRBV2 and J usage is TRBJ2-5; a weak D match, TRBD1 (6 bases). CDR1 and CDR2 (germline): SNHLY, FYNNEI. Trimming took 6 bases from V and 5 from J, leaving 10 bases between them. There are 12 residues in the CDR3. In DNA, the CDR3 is TGTGCCAGCAGCGGGGACACCGAGACCCAGTACTTC. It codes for CASSGDTETQYF.

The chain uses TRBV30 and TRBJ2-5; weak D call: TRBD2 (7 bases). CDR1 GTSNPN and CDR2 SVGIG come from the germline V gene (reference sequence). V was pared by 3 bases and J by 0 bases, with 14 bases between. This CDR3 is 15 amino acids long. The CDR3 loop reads CAWSILGGHQETQYF. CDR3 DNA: TGTGCCTGGAGCATCCTCGGGGGGCACCAAGAGACCCAGTACTTC.

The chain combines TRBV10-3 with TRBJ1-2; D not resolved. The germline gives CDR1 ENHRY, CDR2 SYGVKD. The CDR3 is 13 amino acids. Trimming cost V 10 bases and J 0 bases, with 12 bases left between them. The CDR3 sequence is CASLNQANYGYTF. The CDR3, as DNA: TGTGCCAGCCTAAATCAAGCTAACTATGGCTACACCTTC.